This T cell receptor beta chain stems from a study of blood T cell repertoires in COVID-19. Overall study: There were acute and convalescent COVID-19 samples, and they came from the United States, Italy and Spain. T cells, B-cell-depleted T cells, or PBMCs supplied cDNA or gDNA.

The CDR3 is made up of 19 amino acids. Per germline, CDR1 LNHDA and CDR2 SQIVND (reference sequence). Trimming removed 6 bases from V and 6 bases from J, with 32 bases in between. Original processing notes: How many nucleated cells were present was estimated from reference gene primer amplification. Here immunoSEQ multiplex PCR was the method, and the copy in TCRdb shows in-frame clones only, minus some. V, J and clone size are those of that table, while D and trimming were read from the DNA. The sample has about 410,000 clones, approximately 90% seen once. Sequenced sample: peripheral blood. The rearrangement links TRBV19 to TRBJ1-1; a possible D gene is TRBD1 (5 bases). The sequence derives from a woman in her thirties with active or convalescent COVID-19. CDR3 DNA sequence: TGTGCCAGTAGAGGCGTTGGTCCCCCAGGGCAAAGTATCGTAGCTGAAGCTTTCTTT. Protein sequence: CASRGVGPPGQSIVAEAFF.